The clone carrying this TCR beta chain was picked up a small number of times. Its antigen remains unidentified. Germline assignment: CDR1 MNHEY and CDR2 SMNVEV (reference sequence). Trimming removed 3 bases from V and 5 bases from J; junction bases left unmatched: 3. The CDR3 has 13 amino acids. These data come from a study of blood T cells in healthy people across ages. Then a second PCR, running about 7 to 11 cycles, was carried out with a sample-barcoded 5' primer and a J-beta primer mix. Per-sample output comprised a minimum of 2.5 million paired-end reads containing CDR3. TCRdb re-called the 5' RACE reads through MiXCR, storing one row per CDR3 protein. The sample lists fewer than 2,000,000 distinct CDR3 sequences, about two fifths occurring once. Study-wide results and limits: The study lacked donor CMV status, which possibly confounded expanded clonotype changes. Relative to aged donors, long-lived donors carried more naive CD4+ cells and displayed higher diversity. Those diversity estimates obtained from one million T cells were thought to be underestimates.

The receptor's source is a human donor in good health. The V gene is TRBV27, the J gene TRBJ1-2; 7 bases line up with TRBD1. The source material was blood. CDR3 region: CASSFRGQYGYTF. The DNA for the CDR3 is TGTGCCAGCAGTTTTAGGGGGCAATATGGCTACACCTTC.